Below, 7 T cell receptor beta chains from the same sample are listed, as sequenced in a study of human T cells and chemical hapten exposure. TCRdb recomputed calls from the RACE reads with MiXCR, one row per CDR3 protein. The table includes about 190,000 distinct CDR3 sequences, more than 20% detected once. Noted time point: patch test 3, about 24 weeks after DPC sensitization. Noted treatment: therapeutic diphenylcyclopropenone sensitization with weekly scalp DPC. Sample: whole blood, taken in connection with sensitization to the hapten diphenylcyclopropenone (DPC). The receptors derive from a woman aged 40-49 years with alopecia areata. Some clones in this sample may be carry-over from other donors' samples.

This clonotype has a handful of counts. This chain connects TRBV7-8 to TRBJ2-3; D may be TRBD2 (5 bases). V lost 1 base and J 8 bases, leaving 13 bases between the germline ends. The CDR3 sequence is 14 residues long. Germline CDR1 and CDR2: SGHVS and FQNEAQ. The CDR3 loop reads CASSLERLGATQYF. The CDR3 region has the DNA TGTGCCAGCAGCTTAGAGCGGTTAGGAGCTACGCAGTATTTT.

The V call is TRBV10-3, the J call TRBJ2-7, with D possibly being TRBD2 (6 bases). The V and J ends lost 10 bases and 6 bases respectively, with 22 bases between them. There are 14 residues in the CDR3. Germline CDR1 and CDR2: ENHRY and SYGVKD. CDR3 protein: CATRPSYSGGEQYF. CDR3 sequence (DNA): TGTGCCACCCGGCCGTCATACTCCGGGGGCGAGCAGTACTTC.

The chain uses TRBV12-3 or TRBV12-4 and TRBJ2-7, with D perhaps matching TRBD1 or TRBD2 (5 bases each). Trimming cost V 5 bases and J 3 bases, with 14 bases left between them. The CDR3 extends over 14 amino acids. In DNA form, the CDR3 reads TGTGCCAGCAGTCGAAGGGACGCAAGCTACGAGCAGTACTTC. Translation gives CASSRRDASYEQYF.

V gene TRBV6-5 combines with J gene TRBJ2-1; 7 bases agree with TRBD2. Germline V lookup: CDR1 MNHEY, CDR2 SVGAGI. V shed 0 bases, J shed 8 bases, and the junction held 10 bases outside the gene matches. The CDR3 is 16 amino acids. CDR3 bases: TGTGCCAGCAGTTACTCCGGGGGAGGGGTGTGGGATGAGCAGTTCTTC. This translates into CASSYSGGGVWDEQFF.

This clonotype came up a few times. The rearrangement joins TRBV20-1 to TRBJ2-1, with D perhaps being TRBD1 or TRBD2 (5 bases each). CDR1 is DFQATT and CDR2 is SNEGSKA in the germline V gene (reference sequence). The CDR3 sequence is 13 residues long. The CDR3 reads CSAERDQYNEQFF. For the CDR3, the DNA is TGCAGCGCGGAGAGGGACCAGTACAATGAGCAGTTCTTC.

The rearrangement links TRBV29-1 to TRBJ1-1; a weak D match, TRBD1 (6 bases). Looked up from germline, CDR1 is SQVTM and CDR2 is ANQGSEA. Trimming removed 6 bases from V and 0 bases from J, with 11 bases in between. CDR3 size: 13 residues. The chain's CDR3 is CSVGRQVNTEAFF. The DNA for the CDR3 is TGCAGCGTCGGTCGACAGGTGAACACTGAAGCTTTCTTT. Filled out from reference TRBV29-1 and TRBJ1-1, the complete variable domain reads SAVISQKPSRDICQRGTSLTIQCQVDSQVTMMFWYRQQPGQSLTLIATANQGSEATYESGFVIDKFPISRPNLTFSTLTVSNMSPEDSSIYLCSVGRQVNTEAFFGQGTRLTVV.

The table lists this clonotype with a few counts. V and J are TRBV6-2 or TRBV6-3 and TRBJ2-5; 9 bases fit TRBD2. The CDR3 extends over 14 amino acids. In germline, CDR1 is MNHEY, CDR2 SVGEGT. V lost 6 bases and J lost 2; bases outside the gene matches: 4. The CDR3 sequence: CASRVTSGQETQYF. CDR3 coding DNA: TGTGCCAGCAGGGTAACTAGCGGGCAAGAGACCCAGTACTTC.